A selection of T cell receptor beta chains follows, all from one sample in a study of blood T cell repertoires in COVID-19. Measured with immunoSEQ multiplex PCR; TCRdb has only the in-frame clones, and not every one. The table has 110,000 or so clones, around 84% seen once. Sequencing input: peripheral blood. Receptors originate from a woman older than 75 with acute or convalescent COVID-19. The CDR3 runs from the conserved cysteine through the conserved F or W. D genes are given only for firm matches. Size is omitted from some rows. Given values are once, few, many or a class for expanded clones.

v_call: TRBV5-6; j_call: TRBJ2-5; clone_size: -; d_call: -; cdr3_nt: TGTGCCAGCAGCTTGGCCCCTATTCTTTACAGCTTTGAGGAGACCCAGTACTTC; cdr3_aa: CASSLAPILYSFEETQYF
v_call: TRBV9; j_call: TRBJ1-2; clone_size: -; d_call: -; cdr3_nt: TGTGCCAGCAGCCCAAGACTGACCGATGGCTACACCTTC; cdr3_aa: CASSPRLTDGYTF
v_call: TRBV7-8; j_call: TRBJ1-1; clone_size: -; d_call: TRBD1; cdr3_nt: TGTGCCAGCAGCCTGAGGACAGGGGGCGCGGGCACTGAAGCTTTCTTT; cdr3_aa: CASSLRTGGAGTEAFF
v_call: TRBV3-1/TRBV3-2; j_call: TRBJ1-5; clone_size: few; d_call: -; cdr3_nt: TGTGCCAGCAGCCCCCAGATCGGGTCTCAGCCCCAGCATTTT; cdr3_aa: CASSPQIGSQPQHF
v_call: TRBV19; j_call: TRBJ1-2; clone_size: -; d_call: TRBD1; cdr3_nt: TGTGCCAGTAGTGTCACAGGGGGTTTTGGCTACACCTTC; cdr3_aa: CASSVTGGFGYTF
v_call: TRBV14; j_call: TRBJ2-1; clone_size: -; d_call: TRBD2; cdr3_nt: TGTGCCAGCAGCCAACCGCTAGCGGGAGATAATGAGCAGTTCTTC; cdr3_aa: CASSQPLAGDNEQFF
v_call: TRBV18; j_call: TRBJ1-5; clone_size: -; d_call: TRBD1; cdr3_nt: TGTGCCAGCTCACCACCGAGCGGACAGGGAGGGAATCAGCCCCAGCATTTT; cdr3_aa: CASSPPSGQGGNQPQHF
v_call: TRBV7-9; j_call: TRBJ2-1; clone_size: -; d_call: TRBD2; cdr3_nt: TGTGCCAGCAGCTCTTCTTGGACTAGCGGGAGAAACAATGAGCAGTTCTTC; cdr3_aa: CASSSSWTSGRNNEQFF
v_call: TRBV11-2; j_call: TRBJ2-5; clone_size: -; d_call: -; cdr3_nt: TGTGCCAGCAGCTCACCAGACGGGTCAGAGACCCAGTACTTC; cdr3_aa: CASSSPDGSETQYF
v_call: TRBV2; j_call: TRBJ1-4; clone_size: -; d_call: -; cdr3_nt: TGTGCCAGCTCCCCACAGAAGACAACTAATGAAAAACTGTTTTTT; cdr3_aa: CASSPQKTTNEKLFF
v_call: TRBV5-8; j_call: TRBJ1-5; clone_size: -; d_call: -; cdr3_nt: TGTGCCAGCAGCGTAGGGACACGCAATCAGCCCCAGCATTTT; cdr3_aa: CASSVGTRNQPQHF
v_call: TRBV6-1; j_call: TRBJ2-7; clone_size: -; d_call: -; cdr3_nt: TGTGCCAGCAGTGATAACTACGAGCAGTACTTC; cdr3_aa: CASSDNYEQYF
v_call: TRBV5-4; j_call: TRBJ2-7; clone_size: -; d_call: -; cdr3_nt: TGTGCCAGCAGCTTGCCGGGTAGGGGGGGATACGAGCAGTACTTC; cdr3_aa: CASSLPGRGGYEQYF
v_call: TRBV6-6; j_call: TRBJ2-7; clone_size: -; d_call: -; cdr3_nt: TGTGCCAGCAGTTTAGGGCTAGAGGGCGGCGAGCAGTACTTC; cdr3_aa: CASSLGLEGGEQYF
v_call: TRBV10-3; j_call: TRBJ2-7; clone_size: -; d_call: -; cdr3_nt: TGTGCCATCAGGAAGATGGGAGAAGAGGTCGGGGACTTC; cdr3_aa: CAIRKMGEEVGDF
v_call: TRBV7-2; j_call: TRBJ2-1; clone_size: -; d_call: -; cdr3_nt: TGTGCCAGCAGCCGGACATTAGCGGTTAGCTCCTACAATGAGCAGTTCTTC; cdr3_aa: CASSRTLAVSSYNEQFF
v_call: TRBV7-9; j_call: TRBJ2-5; clone_size: -; d_call: TRBD2; cdr3_nt: TGTGCCAGCAGCCGCGGGAGGGGGGAGACCCAGTACTTC; cdr3_aa: CASSRGRGETQYF
v_call: TRBV5-6; j_call: TRBJ2-2; clone_size: -; d_call: TRBD1; cdr3_nt: TGTGCCAGCAGCCTGGTGACAGGGACCGGGGAGCTGTTTTTT; cdr3_aa: CASSLVTGTGELFF
v_call: TRBV28; j_call: TRBJ1-1; clone_size: -; d_call: -; cdr3_nt: TGTGCCAGCAGTTTAGGACCCGGGACATACGGAACCACTGAAGCTTTCTTT; cdr3_aa: CASSLGPGTYGTTEAFF
v_call: TRBV30; j_call: TRBJ2-6; clone_size: -; d_call: -; cdr3_nt: TGTGCCTGCCATGGGGGGAGGTCCGGGGCCAACGTCCTGACTTTC; cdr3_aa: CACHGGRSGANVLTF
v_call: TRBV28; j_call: TRBJ2-7; clone_size: -; d_call: TRBD1; cdr3_nt: TGTGCCGGGGGACAGGGGGAGATAGGGCAGTACTTC; cdr3_aa: CAGGQGEIGQYF
v_call: TRBV28; j_call: TRBJ2-5; clone_size: -; d_call: TRBD2; cdr3_nt: TGTGCCAGCAGTTTGATCATAGCGGGAGGGGAAGAGACCCAGTACTTC; cdr3_aa: CASSLIIAGGEETQYF
v_call: TRBV2; j_call: TRBJ2-7; clone_size: -; d_call: -; cdr3_nt: TGTGCCAGCACAACACTAGCTTACGAGCAGTACTTC; cdr3_aa: CASTTLAYEQYF
v_call: TRBV18; j_call: TRBJ1-1; clone_size: -; d_call: -; cdr3_nt: TGTGCCAGCTCAAGGGGGACGAACACTGAAGCTTTCTTT; cdr3_aa: CASSRGTNTEAFF
v_call: TRBV3-1/TRBV3-2; j_call: TRBJ1-6; clone_size: -; d_call: TRBD1; cdr3_nt: TGTGCCAGCAGATTGGGACAGGGTAATTCACCCCTCCACTTT; cdr3_aa: CASRLGQGNSPLHF
v_call: TRBV4-3; j_call: TRBJ1-1; clone_size: -; d_call: -; cdr3_nt: TGCGCCAGCAGCCAAGATCGAACAGGAATACAAGCTTTCTTT; cdr3_aa: CASSQDRTGIQAFF
v_call: TRBV3-1/TRBV3-2; j_call: TRBJ2-2; clone_size: -; d_call: -; cdr3_nt: TGTGCCAGCTCTCACACCGGGGAGCTGTTTTTT; cdr3_aa: CASSHTGELFF
v_call: TRBV3-1/TRBV3-2; j_call: TRBJ1-2; clone_size: -; d_call: -; cdr3_nt: TGTGCCAGCAGCCAAGTCGACAGTAACTATGGCTACACCTTC; cdr3_aa: CASSQVDSNYGYTF
v_call: TRBV19; j_call: TRBJ1-1; clone_size: -; d_call: TRBD1; cdr3_nt: TGTGCCAGCAGGAACCGGGACAGGGAGGAAGCTTTCTTT; cdr3_aa: CASRNRDREEAFF
v_call: TRBV5-1; j_call: TRBJ2-1; clone_size: few; d_call: -; cdr3_nt: TGCGCCAGCAGCTTGGATGGGGGCACCTACAATGAGCAGTTCTTC; cdr3_aa: CASSLDGGTYNEQFF
v_call: TRBV29-1; j_call: TRBJ1-1; clone_size: -; d_call: -; cdr3_nt: TGCAGCGTTGTCGCGGGGAGAACTGAAGCTTTCTTT; cdr3_aa: CSVVAGRTEAFF
v_call: TRBV18; j_call: TRBJ2-3; clone_size: -; d_call: -; cdr3_nt: TGTGCCAGCTCACATCGACAGCAGAGCACAGATACGCAGTATTTT; cdr3_aa: CASSHRQQSTDTQYF
v_call: TRBV6-5; j_call: TRBJ2-2; clone_size: -; d_call: -; cdr3_nt: TGTGCCAGCAGTTGGAGGGACGGGCTGTTTTTT; cdr3_aa: CASSWRDGLFF
v_call: TRBV19; j_call: TRBJ1-1; clone_size: few; d_call: -; cdr3_nt: TGTGCCAGTATCCCAGCCCATGGCGGGGACACTGAAGCTTTCTTT; cdr3_aa: CASIPAHGGDTEAFF
v_call: TRBV19; j_call: TRBJ2-1; clone_size: -; d_call: -; cdr3_nt: TGTGCCAGCAGTCTAGTCTACCTCCCGAGCTCCTACAATGAGCAGTTCTTC; cdr3_aa: CASSLVYLPSSYNEQFF
v_call: TRBV29-1; j_call: TRBJ1-3; clone_size: -; d_call: TRBD1; cdr3_nt: TGCAGCGTTGAAGATGGGCAGGGGGCAGACACCATATATTTT; cdr3_aa: CSVEDGQGADTIYF
v_call: TRBV7-2; j_call: TRBJ2-2; clone_size: -; d_call: -; cdr3_nt: TGTGCCAGCAGCTTAGTGACTGTCACCGGGGAGCTGTTTTTT; cdr3_aa: CASSLVTVTGELFF
v_call: TRBV2; j_call: TRBJ2-7; clone_size: -; d_call: TRBD2; cdr3_nt: TGTGCCAGCACCCCTACTAGCGGGAGGGCCTCCGAGCAGTACTTC; cdr3_aa: CASTPTSGRASEQYF
v_call: TRBV28; j_call: TRBJ1-5; clone_size: -; d_call: TRBD1; cdr3_nt: TGTGCCATCAAGACAGGGGGCCTGGGACAGCCCCAGCATTTT; cdr3_aa: CAIKTGGLGQPQHF
v_call: TRBV5-6; j_call: TRBJ2-1; clone_size: -; d_call: TRBD2; cdr3_nt: TGTGCCAGCAGCTTGGAAAGCGGGAGGGCCCTCAATGAGCAGTTCTTC; cdr3_aa: CASSLESGRALNEQFF
v_call: TRBV10-3; j_call: TRBJ2-3; clone_size: -; d_call: -; cdr3_nt: TGTGCCATCAGTGCGTCGGCTAGCGGCACAGATACGCAGTATTTT; cdr3_aa: CAISASASGTDTQYF
v_call: TRBV3-1/TRBV3-2; j_call: TRBJ2-2; clone_size: -; d_call: TRBD2; cdr3_nt: TGTGCCAGCAGCCAAGGACTAGCGGGAGTGAACACCGGGGAGCTGTTTTTT; cdr3_aa: CASSQGLAGVNTGELFF
v_call: TRBV11-3; j_call: TRBJ2-6; clone_size: -; d_call: -; cdr3_nt: TGTGCCAGCCGGAGCTCTGGGGCCAACGTCCTGACTTTC; cdr3_aa: CASRSSGANVLTF
v_call: TRBV12-3/TRBV12-4; j_call: TRBJ2-1; clone_size: -; d_call: -; cdr3_nt: TGTGCCAGCAGTTGGCTAGCGCGGGAGCAGTTCTTC; cdr3_aa: CASSWLAREQFF
v_call: TRBV5-4; j_call: TRBJ2-2; clone_size: -; d_call: -; cdr3_nt: TGTGCCAGCACCCCGGACAGATACACCGGGGAGCTGTTTTTT; cdr3_aa: CASTPDRYTGELFF
v_call: TRBV29-1; j_call: TRBJ2-1; clone_size: -; d_call: -; cdr3_nt: TGCAGCGTGCGAGAGGATGAGCAGTTCTTC; cdr3_aa: CSVREDEQFF
v_call: TRBV19; j_call: TRBJ2-2; clone_size: -; d_call: TRBD1; cdr3_nt: TGTGCCAGTAGTATAGGAGCAGGGGGCAGGACCGGGGAGCTGTTTTTT; cdr3_aa: CASSIGAGGRTGELFF
v_call: TRBV7-6; j_call: TRBJ2-2; clone_size: many; d_call: TRBD2; cdr3_nt: TGTGCCAGCAGCTTAGTTCCTAGCGGGATCACCGGGGAGCTGTTTTTT; cdr3_aa: CASSLVPSGITGELFF
v_call: TRBV2; j_call: TRBJ2-2; clone_size: -; d_call: TRBD2; cdr3_nt: TGTGCCAGCAAGGTGTTGGCGGGGGACGGGGAGCTGTTTTTT; cdr3_aa: CASKVLAGDGELFF
v_call: TRBV27; j_call: TRBJ2-3; clone_size: -; d_call: TRBD2; cdr3_nt: TGTGCCAGCAGTATCGAGCGGGGGACAGATACGCAGTATTTT; cdr3_aa: CASSIERGTDTQYF